The clone carrying this T cell receptor (beta chain) was found a few times. The sample originates from a study of early T cells in non-severe SARS-CoV-2 infection. Study-wide background: Bulk RNA from unsorted whole blood was sequenced; chains were unpaired.

TCRdb recomputed calls from the 5' RACE reads with MiXCR, one row per CDR3 protein. The data show nearly 90,000 distinct CDR3 sequences, 13% to 15% seen once. CDR3 size: 14 residues. Losses at the gene ends were 9 bases for V and 6 bases for J; bases not matched to a gene: 8. Germline V gene lookup returns CDR1 WSHSY and CDR2 SAAADI. Sequencing input: whole blood. The clonotype originates from an adult who was a healthcare worker with PCR-confirmed SARS-CoV-2 infection or an uninfected control (not recorded which). V and J are TRBV10-2 and TRBJ2-2; 9 bases are a match to TRBD1. The DNA for the CDR3 is TGCGCCAGTCTACAGGGGGCATCCGCCGGGGAGCTGTTTTTT. This encodes CASLQGASAGELFF.